This T cell receptor (beta chain) was identified in a study of control samples from healthy donors and cancer patients (dated by TCRdb to the early 2020s). Turning to this clone: What antigen it recognizes has not been identified. Per-nucleotide qualities are absent, and no much larger clonotype sits a single base away.

Inclusive of the bounding cysteine and phenylalanine, the CDR3 is 16 residues long. The kept DNA is CDR3 alone, 48 bases in frame from the first base. V lost 4 bases and J lost 2 bases; the stretch between them is 14 bases long. CDR1 and CDR2 are read off the germline V gene as KGHDR and SFDVKD. The method was the immunoSEQ multiplex PCR assay. TCRdb mirrors the immuneACCESS table, restricted to in-frame sequences. Some clones are absent from its copies; in checked studies, under half trace to an unresolved V gene, and the reason for the others is unknown. The sample table records about 120,000 clones; 80% to 95% of these occur just once. The ten largest clonotypes hold 2% to 2.5% of the sample.

The chain uses TRBV24-1 and TRBJ1-5, with an unclear D gene assignment. The sequencing sample was made of blood. This receptor was obtained from a woman between 50 and 59 years old in good health. The CDR3 loop reads CATSDPYGRGNQPQHF. The DNA sequence reads TGTGCCACCAGTGACCCTTATGGACGGGGCAATCAGCCCCAGCATTTT.